This paragraph covers one T cell receptor (beta chain) sequence. Sample numbers ranged from 1 to 8 per patient, encompassing pretreatment and on-treatment collections. This sample was taken from a study of PD-L1 blockade in urothelial cancer. Study background: Blood analysis took place 3 weeks (second dose) and 6 weeks after treatment start.

The CDR3 sequence is 11 residues long. Trimming removed 4 bases at V and 5 bases at J, with 9 bases between. From germline, CDR1 is SQVTM and CDR2 ANQGSEA. TCRdb's copy holds only in-frame clones and misses some; the assay was immunoSEQ multiplex PCR. The sample contains fewer than 55,000 clones, roughly 82% of which appear only once. The V call is TRBV29-1, the J call TRBJ2-7; D ambiguous. Sequenced here: PBMCs, sampled around atezolizumab (anti-PD-L1) treatment. The receptor's source is a man between 65 and 85 years old with urothelial cancer. The CDR3 DNA sequence: TGCAGCGTTGTAAGCCCCGACGAGCAGTACTTC. As protein: CSVVSPDEQYF.